This T cell receptor (beta chain) was sequenced in a study of OX40 agonist ivuxolimab in advanced cancers. General study points: Clonal expansion by week 6 occurred in CD4+ and CD8+ blood T cells (at 0.1 to 3.0 mg/kg). The authors did not determine the antigen specificity of the expanded peripheral T cells. Among the lowest peripheral clonal expansion occurred in 0.1-3.0 mg/kg partial responders.

Deletions cut 2 bases from V and 6 bases from J, with 8 bases between. Germline-derived CDR1 and CDR2 are SGHTA and FQGTGA. This CDR3 region has 13 residues. Sequencing used immunoSEQ multiplex PCR; TCRdb keeps in-frame clones, though not all of them. In the table there are 50,000 to 65,000 clones, 80% to 95% of which are singletons. On this clone: The antigen is unknown.

Sequencing was performed on CD4+ or CD8+ T cells sorted from blood, taken in a trial of the OX40 agonist ivuxolimab. This clonotype was obtained from an adult with an advanced solid tumor such as melanoma, head and neck, liver or kidney cancer. J is TRBJ2-1 and V is TRBV7-3, with D possibly matching TRBD1 (5 bases). CDR3 loop: CASSLQGFNEQFF. The CDR3 nucleotides read TGTGCCAGCAGCTTACAGGGTTTCAATGAGCAGTTCTTC.